This TCR beta chain derives from a study of patients and donors after allogeneic stem cell transplantation. TCRdb redid the calling of the RT-PCR reads with MiXCR, one entry per CDR3 protein. The sample lists 200,000 to 250,000 distinct CDR3 sequences, more than 35% seen once, with around 10% in the top ten. The table lists this clonotype with a few counts. Trimming cost V 6 bases and J 4 bases, with 18 bases left between them. The CDR3 has 15 amino acids. The sequence came from a human donor who was either an allogeneic HSCT recipient or a stem cell or donor lymphocyte infusion donor (not recorded which). It is not recorded whose cells these are; they may come from a transplant donor. This chain links TRBV12-3 or TRBV12-4 with TRBJ1-1; weak D call: TRBD1 (6 bases). The source material was blood, either unsorted or a sorted T cell fraction (not recorded which). CDR3 protein: CASSRGVGAATEAFF. The CDR3 DNA follows: TGTGCCAGCAGCCGTGGGGTGGGGGCGGCCACTGAAGCTTTCTTT.